This TCR beta chain was captured in a study of CD8 T cells in ankylosing spondylitis. TCRdb redid the calling of the 5' RACE reads with MiXCR, one entry per CDR3 protein. Of hundreds of thousands of distinct CDR3 sequences listed, 25% to 30% are singletons. Germline V gene data show CDR1 as ENHRY and CDR2 as SYGVKD. V was trimmed by 4 bases and J by 5 bases, leaving 12 bases between them. The CDR3 length is 14 residues. Worth noting for this clonotype: As yet, its antigen is unknown.

Findings and limits, study-wide: Matched ankylosing spondylitis synovial fluid reportedly showed significant enrichment of disease-linked clones. Previously reported in reactive arthritis synovial fluid and blood were some of the motif variants. The study identified a TCR beta motif of roughly eight highly homologous variants that appeared characteristic of ankylosing spondylitis blood. Clones linked to disease, bearing a CD8+ phenotype, were relatively rare in peripheral blood.

The V gene is TRBV10-3, the J gene TRBJ2-1; D gene ambiguous. What was sequenced was blood, either unsorted or a sorted T cell fraction (not recorded which). The sequence was obtained from a male donor with ankylosing spondylitis. The CDR3 bases are TGTGCCATCAGTGCCACGATCGGCGACAATGAGCAGTTCTTC. Translated, it gives CAISATIGDNEQFF.